These 12 T cell receptor beta chains came from one sample sequenced in a study of cytomegalovirus exposure and HLA in healthy donors. This table comes from immunoSEQ multiplex PCR, and its TCRdb copy is limited to in-frame clones, with some not included. The sample lists 80,000 to 95,000 clones, about 95% occurring once. Sequenced sample: PBMCs. The receptor set was obtained from a woman aged 18-30 years in good health and CMV-seronegative.

This clone showed up just a few times. The chain carries TRBV7-8 and TRBJ1-5, with 7 bases matching TRBD1. The V gene end was trimmed by 5 bases and the J gene end by 2 bases; junction bases not matched to a gene: 12. Germline V CDR1 and CDR2: SGHVS, FQNEAQ. The CDR3 is 17 residues long. CDR3 DNA: TGTGCCAGCAGCCTGGTGGGAACAACAGGGGGCAATCAGCCCCAGCATTTT. As protein: CASSLVGTTGGNQPQHF.

This clone was seen a single time. The chain couples TRBV28 to TRBJ2-1, with a weak D call TRBD1 (5 bases). The CDR3 extends over 13 amino acids. V was clipped by 3 bases and J by 5 bases, with 8 bases between them. Germline V gene lookup returns CDR1 MDHEN and CDR2 SYDVKM. CDR3 DNA: TGTGCCAGCAGTTTTGTGACAGACAATGAGCAGTTCTTC. This gives the protein CASSFVTDNEQFF. Using reference TRBV28 and TRBJ2-1 for the parts outside the CDR3, the full variable domain is DVKVTQSSRYLVKRTGEKVFLECVQDMDHENMFWYRQDPGLGLRLIYFSYDVKMKEKGDIPEGYSVSREKKERFSLILESASTNQTSMYLCASSFVTDNEQFFGPGTRLTVL.

This chain links TRBV9 with TRBJ1-4, with D perhaps TRBD1 (6 bases). The V gene's germline CDR1 is SGDLS and CDR2 YYNGEE. CDR3 length equals 12 residues. The germline V and J ends were trimmed by 4 bases and 8 bases, with 9 bases remaining between them. The CDR3 here is CASSPGQEKLFF. CDR3 nucleotide sequence: TGTGCCAGCAGCCCCGGACAGGAAAAACTGTTTTTT.

The chain recombines TRBV5-8 with TRBJ1-4; 8 nucleotides line up with TRBD1. CDR1 is SGHTS and CDR2 is YDEGEE in the germline V gene. The CDR3 loop spans 15 amino acids. With 4 bases clipped from V and 4 bases from J, the junction kept 6 bases outside the gene matches. The CDR3 region has the DNA TGTGCCAGCAGCGGATGGACAGGGTTTAATGAAAAACTGTTTTTT. This sequence encodes CASSGWTGFNEKLFF.

The V gene is TRBV6-5, the J gene TRBJ2-2; D uncertain. Germline lookup yields CDR1 MNHEY and CDR2 SVGAGI. The CDR3 consists of 13 residues. V lost 5 bases, J lost 3 bases, and 7 bases lay in between. The CDR3 coding sequence is TGTGCCAGCAGTACACACCACACCGGGGAGCTGTTTTTT. Its protein product is CASSTHHTGELFF.

The rearrangement uses TRBV19 and TRBJ2-4; no definite D call. Germline V gene data show CDR1 as LNHDA and CDR2 as SQIVND (reference sequence). V was shortened by 8 bases and J by 8 bases, with 16 bases between the two germline ends. This CDR3 has 13 residues. This CDR3 reads CASRREGVDIQYF. CDR3 nucleotides: TGTGCCAGTCGGAGAGAAGGTGTGGACATTCAGTACTTC.

This clone was counted once. The chain combines TRBV27 with TRBJ1-5; D might be TRBD1 (6 bases). V dropped 5 bases and J dropped 3 bases, with 23 bases sitting between them. Per germline, CDR1 MNHEY and CDR2 SMNVEV (reference sequence). The CDR3 runs to 18 residues. The DNA for the CDR3 is TGTGCCAGCAGTCGTTTCTGGACAGACGCCGCAGCCAATCAGCCCCAGCATTTT. It specifies CASSRFWTDAAANQPQHF.

The chain uses TRBV7-6 and TRBJ2-5; 9 nucleotides agree with TRBD1. This CDR3 is built from 15 residues. CDR1 and CDR2 (germline): SGHVS, FNYEAQ. J gave up 3 bases and V 3 bases, and 5 bases lay outside the gene matches. The CDR3 DNA reads as TGTGCCAGCAGCTTCAACAGGGGGCGCGAAGAGACCCAGTACTTC. This encodes CASSFNRGREETQYF. The whole variable domain, remainder taken from reference TRBV7-6 and TRBJ2-5, is GAGVSQSPRYKVTKRGQDVALRCDPISGHVSLYWYRQALGQGPEFLTYFNYEAQQDKSGLPNDRFSAERPEGSISTLTIQRTEQRDSAMYRCASSFNRGREETQYFGPGTRLLVL.

This clone was seen a single time. Here the CDR3 reads CASSRTSGSYNTDTQYF. The CDR3 DNA sequence: TGTGCCAGCAGCCGGACTAGCGGGTCTTACAACACAGATACGCAGTATTTT. V is TRBV13 and J is TRBJ2-3; 11 positions agree with TRBD2. Germline V gene data show CDR1 as PRHDT and CDR2 as FYEKMQ (reference sequence). This CDR3 is built from 17 residues. J lost 2 bases, V lost 5 bases, and 9 bases had no gene match.

The chain uses TRBV2 and TRBJ2-2, with 8 bases fitting TRBD2. V lost 7 bases, J lost 5 bases, and 9 bases stayed unmatched. Germline CDR1 reads SNHLY; CDR2 reads FYNNEI. The CDR3 loop spans 15 amino acids. CDR3 region: CASTLRTSITGELFF. Here the CDR3 DNA reads TGTGCCAGCACCCTAAGGACTAGCATAACCGGGGAGCTGTTTTTT.

The genes are TRBV7-9 and TRBJ1-3, with unresolved D. From germline, CDR1 is SEHNR and CDR2 FQNEAQ (reference sequence). The CDR3 spans 15 residues. V was trimmed by 5 bases and J by 0 bases, leaving 11 bases between them. CDR3 region: CASSHTGYSGNTIYF. CDR3 nucleotides: TGTGCCAGCAGCCACACGGGTTACTCTGGAAACACCATATATTTT.

The chain has TRBV19 and TRBJ1-5; the D gene is possibly TRBD1 (6 bases). CDR1 is LNHDA and CDR2 is SQIVND in the germline V gene (reference sequence). The CDR3 sequence is 14 residues long. V was cut by 8 bases and J by 3 bases, with 14 bases left in between. The CDR3 sequence: CASGSWDNNQPQHF. For the CDR3, the DNA is TGTGCCAGTGGGTCCTGGGACAACAATCAGCCCCAGCATTTT.